This T cell receptor beta chain was identified during a study of long-term antiretroviral therapy in people with HIV. General study points: Increased diversity was seen after ART, yet it remained lower than in transplant donor controls. Older ART regimens may have been in use when blood was drawn between the mid-2000s and the late 2010s.

The authors ran the immunoSEQ assay, v3.0, at survey level. This table comes from immunoSEQ multiplex PCR, and its TCRdb copy is limited to in-frame clones, with some not included. Altogether some 40,000 clones are present, 85% being singletons, with the ten largest covering 4.5% to 6%. A word on this clone: Its antigen is not identified.

The CDR3 has 13 residues. Trimming pared 3 bases from V and 2 bases from J, leaving 6 bases between. Germline-derived CDR1 and CDR2 are SGHTA and FQGNSA. The sequence came from a woman in her fifties or sixties with HIV. This chain uses TRBV7-2 with TRBJ2-3; D gene uncertain. The sequencing here drew on unsorted PBMCs, taken 3.1 years after starting antiretroviral therapy. CDR3 protein: CASSLGYTDTQYF. CDR3 DNA: TGTGCCAGCAGCTTGGGGTACACAGATACGCAGTATTTT. Together with reference TRBV7-2 and TRBJ2-3, the CDR3 gives the full variable domain: GAGVSQSPSNKVTEKGKDVELRCDPISGHTALYWYRQSLGQGLEFLIYFQGNSAPDKSGLPSDRFSAERTGGSVSTLTIQRTQQEDSAVYLCASSLGYTDTQYFGPGTRLTVL.